This TCR beta chain came from a study of T cells in Graves' hyperthyroidism and ophthalmopathy. Researchers amplified the TCR beta CDR3 regions from RNA transcripts. TCR CDR3 regions were first amplified by RT-PCR with HTBI primers. TCRdb recomputed calls from the multiplex PCR reads with MiXCR, one row per CDR3 protein. This sample has about 690,000 distinct CDR3 sequences, with around 16% found just once. This clonotype was seen only a few times. The CDR3 runs to 15 residues. J was trimmed by 4 bases and V by 4 bases; bases with no gene match: 6. Germline V gives CDR1 MNHEY, CDR2 SMNVEV (reference sequence).

This clonotype was sampled from a man aged 50-60 years with Graves' hyperthyroidism. The sample comprised blood. The gene calls are TRBV27 and TRBJ1-5, with 8 bases aligning to TRBD1. DNA of the CDR3: TGTGCCAGCAGTTCAGGACAGGGTTGGAATCAGCCCCAGCATTTT. It encodes CASSSGQGWNQPQHF.